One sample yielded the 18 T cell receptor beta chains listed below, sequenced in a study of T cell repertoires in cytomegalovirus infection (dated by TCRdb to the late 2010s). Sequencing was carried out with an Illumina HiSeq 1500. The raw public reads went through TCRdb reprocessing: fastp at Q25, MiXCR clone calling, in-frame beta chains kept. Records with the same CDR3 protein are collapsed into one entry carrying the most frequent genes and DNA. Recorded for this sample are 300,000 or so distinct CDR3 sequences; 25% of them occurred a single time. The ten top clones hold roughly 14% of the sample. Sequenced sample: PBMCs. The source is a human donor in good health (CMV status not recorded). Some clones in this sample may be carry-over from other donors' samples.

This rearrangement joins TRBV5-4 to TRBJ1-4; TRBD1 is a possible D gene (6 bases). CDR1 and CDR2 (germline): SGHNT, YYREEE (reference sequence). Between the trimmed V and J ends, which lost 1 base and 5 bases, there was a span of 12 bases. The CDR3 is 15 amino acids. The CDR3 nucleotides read TGTGCCAGCAGCTTGTGGACAGAGGGGAATGAAAAACTGTTTTTT. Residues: CASSLWTEGNEKLFF.

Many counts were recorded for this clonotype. The CDR3 nucleotides are TGTGCCAGCAGCTCGGTTGGGGGCATGAGCAATCAGCCCCAGCATTTT. It is translated as CASSSVGGMSNQPQHF. The chain recombines TRBV7-2 with TRBJ1-5; D possibly corresponds to TRBD1 (6 bases). Germline loops: CDR1 SGHTA, CDR2 FQGNSA. Trimming removed 4 bases at V and 1 base at J, with 14 bases between. The CDR3 length is 16 residues.

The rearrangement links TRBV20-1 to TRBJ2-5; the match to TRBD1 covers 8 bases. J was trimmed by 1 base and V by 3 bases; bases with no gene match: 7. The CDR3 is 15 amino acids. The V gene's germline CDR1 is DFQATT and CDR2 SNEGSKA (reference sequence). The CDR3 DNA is TGCAGTGCTAGTGCCACAGGGGGTATCCAAGAGACCCAGTACTTC. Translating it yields CSASATGGIQETQYF.

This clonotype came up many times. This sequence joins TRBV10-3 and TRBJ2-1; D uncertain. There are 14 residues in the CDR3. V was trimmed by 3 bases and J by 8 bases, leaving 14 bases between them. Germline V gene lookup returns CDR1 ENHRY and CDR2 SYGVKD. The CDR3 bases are TGTGCCATCAGTGATAGTCCGCATATCGATGAGCAGTTCTTC. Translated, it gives CAISDSPHIDEQFF.

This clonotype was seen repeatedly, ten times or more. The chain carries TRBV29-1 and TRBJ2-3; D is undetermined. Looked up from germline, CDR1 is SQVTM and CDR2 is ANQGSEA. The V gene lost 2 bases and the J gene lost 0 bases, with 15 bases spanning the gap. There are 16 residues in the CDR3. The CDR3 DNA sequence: TGCAGCGTTGAAAAGTTTGGCAGGCTAAGCACAGATACGCAGTATTTT. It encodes CSVEKFGRLSTDTQYF.

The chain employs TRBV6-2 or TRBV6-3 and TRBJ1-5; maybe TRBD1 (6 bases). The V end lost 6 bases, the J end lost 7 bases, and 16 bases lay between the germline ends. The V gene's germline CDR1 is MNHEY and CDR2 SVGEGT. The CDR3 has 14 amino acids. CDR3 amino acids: CASSPVGGGQPQHF. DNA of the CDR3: TGTGCCAGCAGCCCGGTGGGGGGCGGGCAGCCCCAGCATTTT.

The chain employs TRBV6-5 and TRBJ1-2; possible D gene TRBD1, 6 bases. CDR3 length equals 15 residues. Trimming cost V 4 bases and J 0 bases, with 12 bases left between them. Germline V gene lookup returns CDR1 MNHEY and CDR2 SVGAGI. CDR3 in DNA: TGTGCCAGCAGTTCCCGACAGGAAGCTAACTATGGCTACACCTTC. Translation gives CASSSRQEANYGYTF.

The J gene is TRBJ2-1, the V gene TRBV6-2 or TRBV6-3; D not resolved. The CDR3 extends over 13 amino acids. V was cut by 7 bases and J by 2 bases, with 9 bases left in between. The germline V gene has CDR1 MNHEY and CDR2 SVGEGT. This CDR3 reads CASIPDTYNEQFF. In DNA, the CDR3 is TGTGCCAGCATCCCTGATACCTACAATGAGCAGTTCTTC.

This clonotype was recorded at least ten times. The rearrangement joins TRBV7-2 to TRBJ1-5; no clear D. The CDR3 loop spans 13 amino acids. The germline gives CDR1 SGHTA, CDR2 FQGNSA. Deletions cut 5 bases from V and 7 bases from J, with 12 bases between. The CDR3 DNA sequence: TGTGCCAGCAGCCCCACCCCAGAACAGCCCCAGCATTTT. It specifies CASSPTPEQPQHF.

For the CDR3, the DNA is TGTGCCAGCAGTTCGGCCAGGGGGCAGATACTAAAGTTCTTC. Residues: CASSSARGQILKFF. V and J are TRBV28 and TRBJ2-1; 8 bases align to TRBD1. Trimming removed 4 bases from V and 14 bases from J; junction bases left unmatched: 13. Germline V gene lookup returns CDR1 MDHEN and CDR2 SYDVKM. The CDR3 runs 14 residues.

The CDR3 loop reads CASRQGQNTEAFF. The CDR3 coding sequence is TGTGCCAGCCGGCAGGGACAAAACACTGAAGCTTTCTTT. This chain links TRBV2 with TRBJ1-1, with D tentatively TRBD1 (6 bases). There are 13 residues in the CDR3. Germline CDR1 SNHLY, CDR2 FYNNEI. Deletions cut 8 bases from V and 2 bases from J, with 12 bases between.

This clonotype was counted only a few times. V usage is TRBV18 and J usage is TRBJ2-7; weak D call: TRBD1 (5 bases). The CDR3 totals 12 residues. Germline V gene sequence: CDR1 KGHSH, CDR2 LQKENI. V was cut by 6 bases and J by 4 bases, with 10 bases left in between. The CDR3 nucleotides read TGTGCCAGCTCCAGGGTTCAGTACGAGCAGTACTTC. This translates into CASSRVQYEQYF. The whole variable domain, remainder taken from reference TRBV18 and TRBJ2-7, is NAGVMQNPRHLVRRRGQEARLRCSPMKGHSHVYWYRQLPEEGLKFMVYLQKENIIDESGMPKERFSAEFPKEGPSILRIQQVVRGDSAAYFCASSRVQYEQYFGPGTRLTVT.

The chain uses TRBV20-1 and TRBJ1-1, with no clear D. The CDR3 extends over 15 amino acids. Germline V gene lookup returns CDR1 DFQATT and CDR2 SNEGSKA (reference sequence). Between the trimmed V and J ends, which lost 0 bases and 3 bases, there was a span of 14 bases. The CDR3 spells CSARDLLGRDTEAFF. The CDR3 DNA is TGCAGTGCTAGAGATCTTTTAGGCAGAGACACTGAAGCTTTCTTT.

The CDR3 sequence: CASSLWGAGEKLFF. In DNA form, the CDR3 reads TGTGCCAGCAGTTTATGGGGGGCTGGCGAAAAACTGTTTTTT. The chain couples TRBV28 to TRBJ1-4; D might be TRBD1 (6 bases). The V end lost 0 bases, the J end lost 8 bases, and 10 bases lay between the germline ends. The CDR3 sequence is 14 residues long. Germline V gene sequence: CDR1 MDHEN, CDR2 SYDVKM. The entire variable domain, with the rest obtained from reference TRBV28 and TRBJ1-4, is as follows: DVKVTQSSRYLVKRTGEKVFLECVQDMDHENMFWYRQDPGLGLRLIYFSYDVKMKEKGDIPEGYSVSREKKERFSLILESASTNQTSMYLCASSLWGAGEKLFFGSGTQLSVL.

The CDR3 DNA reads TGTGCCAGTGTCAGGGATGCCTCTGGGGCCAACGTCCTGACTTTC. Protein product: CASVRDASGANVLTF. The V call is TRBV2, the J call TRBJ2-6; D possibly corresponds to TRBD1 (5 bases). The CDR3 runs to 15 residues. Deletions cut 9 bases from V and 0 bases from J, with 12 bases between. Germline CDR1 and CDR2: SNHLY and FYNNEI.

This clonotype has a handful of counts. CDR3 sequence (DNA): TGTGCCAGCAGCTTACATGGCGGGGTCTCCTACAATGAGCAGTTCTTC. This sequence encodes CASSLHGGVSYNEQFF. The chain links TRBV7-2 to TRBJ2-1; TRBD2 is a possible D gene (6 bases). Germline V lookup: CDR1 SGHTA, CDR2 FQGNSA. This CDR3 is built from 16 residues. Trimming took 2 bases from V and 0 from J, leaving 11 bases between them.

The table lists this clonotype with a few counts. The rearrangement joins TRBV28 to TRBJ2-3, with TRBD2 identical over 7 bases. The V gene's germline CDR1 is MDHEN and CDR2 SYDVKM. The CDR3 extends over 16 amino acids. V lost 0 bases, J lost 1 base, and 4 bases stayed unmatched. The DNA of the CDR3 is TGTGCCAGCAGTTTATGGCGCGGGAGAGGCACAGATACGCAGTATTTT. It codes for CASSLWRGRGTDTQYF.

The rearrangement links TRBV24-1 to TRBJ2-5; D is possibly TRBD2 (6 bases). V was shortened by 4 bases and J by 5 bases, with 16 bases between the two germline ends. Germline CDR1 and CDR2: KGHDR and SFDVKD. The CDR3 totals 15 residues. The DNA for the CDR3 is TGTGCCACCAGTGACGCCCGGGGGTCGGGTGAGACCCAGTACTTC. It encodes CATSDARGSGETQYF.